These T cell receptor beta chains were read from a single sample in a study of beta chain features in type 1 diabetes. Clones were sequenced by immunoSEQ multiplex PCR, and TCRdb holds only the in-frame ones, with some missing. The data contain around 250,000 clones, approximately 14% of them singletons. The specimen was naive CD4+ T cells from blood. The receptors were sampled from a man in his thirties or forties with type 1 diabetes. Both conserved end residues are part of each CDR3. Fields, in order: clone size, D gene, V gene, J gene, CDR3 DNA, CDR3 protein. D genes are given only for firm matches. The size field is filled for only some rows; it gives once, few, many or a size class.

few	NA	TRBV15	TRBJ2-5	TGTGCCACCAGCAGAGGAGGGAGCAAACAAGAGACCCAGTACTTC	CATSRGGSKQETQYF
NA	NA	TRBV19	TRBJ2-3	TGTGCCAGTAGAACTTCTAGCACAGATACGCAGTATTTT	CASRTSSTDTQYF
NA	NA	TRBV7-9	TRBJ1-2	TGTGCCAGCAGCCCCAGAGCGGGAGTGGGGGCGATTATCTATGGCTACACCTTC	CASSPRAGVGAIIYGYTF
NA	TRBD2	TRBV12-5	TRBJ2-1	TGTGCTAGTGGAACGCTGACTAGCGGGATCGCCAATGAGCAGTTCTTC	CASGTLTSGIANEQFF
NA	NA	TRBV18	TRBJ1-4	TGTGCCAGCTCACCAAGCCTAAATGAAAAACTGTTTTTT	CASSPSLNEKLFF
few	TRBD1	TRBV18	TRBJ2-7	TGTGCCAGCTCACCACAACCGGGACAGGGTGCCCACGAGCAGTACTTC	CASSPQPGQGAHEQYF
few	TRBD2	TRBV7-2	TRBJ2-1	TGTGCCAGCAGGCCGACTAGCGGGACATACAATGAGCAGTTCTTC	CASRPTSGTYNEQFF
few	TRBD1	TRBV5-6	TRBJ2-2	TGTGCCAGCAGCCCACAGGGGTCCGGGGAGCTGTTTTTT	CASSPQGSGELFF
NA	NA	TRBV5-1	TRBJ2-3	TGCGCCAGCAGCTTGGATTGGGCGCCAACAGATACGCAGTATTTT	CASSLDWAPTDTQYF
NA	TRBD1	TRBV6-5	TRBJ1-2	TGTGCCAGCAGTCGGCTCGACAGGGGCCGAGGCTACACCTTC	CASSRLDRGRGYTF
NA	NA	TRBV6-1	TRBJ1-2	TGTGCCAGCAGTGAAGGTCCAGCGCCCAACTATGGCTACACCTTC	CASSEGPAPNYGYTF
NA	NA	TRBV9	TRBJ1-2	TGTGCCAGCAGCGTGGGCACAGGTAACTATGGCTACACCTTC	CASSVGTGNYGYTF
NA	NA	TRBV18	TRBJ1-5	TGTGCCAGCTCCGGTTCAGGCCCCAATCAGCCCCAGCATTTT	CASSGSGPNQPQHF
few	NA	TRBV20-1	TRBJ1-1	TGCAGTGCTAGAGCGGGGGCTGAAGCTTTCTTT	CSARAGAEAFF
NA	NA	TRBV9	TRBJ1-1	TGTGCCAGCAGCAGATCTGACAGGAACACTGAAGCTTTCTTT	CASSRSDRNTEAFF
NA	TRBD2	TRBV9	TRBJ2-1	TGTGCCAGCAGCCCCGTAGCGGGAGGGCCGGAGGGAGAGCAGTTCTTC	CASSPVAGGPEGEQFF
few	TRBD1	TRBV7-7	TRBJ2-7	TGTGCCAGCAGCCCGGGACAGGGCTACGAGCAGTACTTC	CASSPGQGYEQYF
NA	TRBD2	TRBV13	TRBJ2-1	TGTGCCAGCAGCTTGGCGGGGGGAGGTTACAATGAGCAGTTCTTC	CASSLAGGGYNEQFF
few	TRBD1	TRBV19	TRBJ2-1	TGTGCCAGTAGTATTGGGACAGTATACAATGAGCAGTTCTTC	CASSIGTVYNEQFF
NA	TRBD1	TRBV30	TRBJ1-5	TGTGCCTGGAGCCGTAGGGGGACAGGATACAATCAGCCCCAGCATTTT	CAWSRRGTGYNQPQHF
NA	NA	TRBV25-1	TRBJ2-2	TGTGCCAGCAGTGTCCAGACCGGGGAGCTGTTTTTT	CASSVQTGELFF
NA	NA	TRBV7-9	TRBJ1-1	TGTGCCAGCACCATGTCCAGGGCAGGGAACACTGAAGCTTTCTTT	CASTMSRAGNTEAFF
NA	NA	TRBV12-5	TRBJ2-5	TGTGCTAGTGAAGGGGCAGGCGGACGGCTGACGACCCAGTACTTC	CASEGAGGRLTTQYF
few	NA	TRBV6-5	TRBJ1-6	TGTGCCAGCAGCCGCGGACAGAAGGAGTCACCCCTCCACTTT	CASSRGQKESPLHF
NA	TRBD1	TRBV29-1	TRBJ1-1	TGCAGCGGCGGACAGGGCGACACTGAAGCTTTCTTT	CSGGQGDTEAFF
few	TRBD1	TRBV25-1	TRBJ2-2	TGTGCCAGCAGTGCCATAGACAGGGGCGGGGAGCTGTTTTTT	CASSAIDRGGELFF
few	NA	TRBV5-1	TRBJ1-2	TGCGCCAGCAGCTTGGGCGTGGGGAGCGAGTCCTATGGCTACACCTTC	CASSLGVGSESYGYTF
NA	TRBD1	TRBV7-9	TRBJ1-2	TGTGCCAGCAGCTCAACCCGGACAGGATATAACTATGGCTACACCTTC	CASSSTRTGYNYGYTF
NA	TRBD1	TRBV19	TRBJ1-1	TGTGCCAGTAGTATACGACAGGGGAAGAACACTGAAGCTTTCTTT	CASSIRQGKNTEAFF
few	NA	TRBV2	TRBJ2-7	TGTGCCAGCATTCAAGCTCGGGAGCAGTACTTC	CASIQAREQYF
few	TRBD1	TRBV29-1	TRBJ1-3	TGCAGCGCACGAGACAGGGCCAACTCTGGAAACACCATATATTTT	CSARDRANSGNTIYF
few	NA	TRBV19	TRBJ1-1	TGTGCCAGTAGACTCGACAGAGGTAACACTGAAGCTTTCTTT	CASRLDRGNTEAFF